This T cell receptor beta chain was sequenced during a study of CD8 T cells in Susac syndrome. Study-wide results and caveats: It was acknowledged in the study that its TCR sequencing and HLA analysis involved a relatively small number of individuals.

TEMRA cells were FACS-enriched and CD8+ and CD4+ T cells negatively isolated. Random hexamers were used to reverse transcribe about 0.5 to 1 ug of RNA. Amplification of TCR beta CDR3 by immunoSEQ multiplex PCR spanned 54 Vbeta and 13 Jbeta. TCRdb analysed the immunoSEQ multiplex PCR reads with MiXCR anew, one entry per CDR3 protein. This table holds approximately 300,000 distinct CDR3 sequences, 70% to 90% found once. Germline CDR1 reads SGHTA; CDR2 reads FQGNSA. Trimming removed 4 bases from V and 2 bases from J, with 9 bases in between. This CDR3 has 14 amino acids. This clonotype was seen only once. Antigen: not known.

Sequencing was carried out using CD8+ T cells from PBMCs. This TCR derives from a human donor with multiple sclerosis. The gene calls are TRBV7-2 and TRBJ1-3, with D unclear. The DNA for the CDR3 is TGTGCCAGCAGCTCGTCGATAGCTGGAAACACCATATATTTT. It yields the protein CASSSSIAGNTIYF.